This TCR beta chain was captured by sequencing in a study of blood T cell repertoires in COVID-19. For the study at large: Acute and convalescent COVID-19 samples came from the United States, Italy and Spain.

Two negative PCRs, clearance, or symptom resolution had been documented for recovered Cohort 3 donors. The CDR3 consists of 15 residues. Trimming at V came to 4 bases and at J to 2 bases, leaving 8 bases not matched to a gene. The germline gives CDR1 SGHNT, CDR2 YYREEE (reference sequence). In the source study's methods: Quantification of nucleated cells was approximated via reference gene primer amplification. TCRdb keeps only in-frame clones here, not all; method: immunoSEQ multiplex PCR. The V and J calls and clone size come from that table; D and trimming were worked out from the DNA. The table shows about 500,000 clones, with about 85% occurring only once.

The sequence came from a woman aged 18-35 years who had recovered from COVID-19. V and J are TRBV5-4 and TRBJ1-2; TRBD1 agrees at 7 bases. Material for sequencing was PBMCs or T cells enriched from blood (not recorded which). The CDR3 loop reads CASSTPQGSNYGYTF. CDR3 nucleotides: TGTGCCAGCAGCACACCACAGGGGTCCAACTATGGCTACACCTTC.